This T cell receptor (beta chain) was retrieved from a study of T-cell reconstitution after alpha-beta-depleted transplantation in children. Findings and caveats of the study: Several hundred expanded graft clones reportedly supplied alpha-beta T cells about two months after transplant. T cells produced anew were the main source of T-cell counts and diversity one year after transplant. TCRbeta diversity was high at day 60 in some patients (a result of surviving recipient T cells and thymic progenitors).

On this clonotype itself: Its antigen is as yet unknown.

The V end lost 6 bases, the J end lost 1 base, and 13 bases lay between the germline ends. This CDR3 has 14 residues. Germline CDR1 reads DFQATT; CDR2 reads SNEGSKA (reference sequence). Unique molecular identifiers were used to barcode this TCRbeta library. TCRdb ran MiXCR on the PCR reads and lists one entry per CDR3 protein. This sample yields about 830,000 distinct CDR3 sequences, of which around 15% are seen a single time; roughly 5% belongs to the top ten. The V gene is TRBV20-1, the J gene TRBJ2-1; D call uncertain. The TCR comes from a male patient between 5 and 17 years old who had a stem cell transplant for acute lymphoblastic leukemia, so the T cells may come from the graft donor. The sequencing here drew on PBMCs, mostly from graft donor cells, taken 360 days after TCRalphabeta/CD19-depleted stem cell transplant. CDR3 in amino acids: CSAPQALSYNEQFF. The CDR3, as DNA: TGCAGTGCCCCCCAAGCACTTTCCTACAATGAGCAGTTCTTC.